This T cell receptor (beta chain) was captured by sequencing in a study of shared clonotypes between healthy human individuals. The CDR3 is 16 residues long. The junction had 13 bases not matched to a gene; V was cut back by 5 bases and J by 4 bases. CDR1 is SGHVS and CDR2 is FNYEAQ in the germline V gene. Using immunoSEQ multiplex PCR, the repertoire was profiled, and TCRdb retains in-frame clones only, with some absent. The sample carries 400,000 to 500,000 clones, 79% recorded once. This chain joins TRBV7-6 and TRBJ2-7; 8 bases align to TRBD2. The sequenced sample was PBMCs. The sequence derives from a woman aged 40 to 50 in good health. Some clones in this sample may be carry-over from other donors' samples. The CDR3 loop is CASSQPTGTRGYEQYF. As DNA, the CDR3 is TGTGCCAGCAGCCAACCAACCGGGACTAGAGGATACGAGCAGTACTTC. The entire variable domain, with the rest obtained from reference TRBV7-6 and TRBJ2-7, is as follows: GAGVSQSPRYKVTKRGQDVALRCDPISGHVSLYWYRQALGQGPEFLTYFNYEAQQDKSGLPNDRFSAERPEGSISTLTIQRTEQRDSAMYRCASSQPTGTRGYEQYFGPGTRLTVT.